The TCR beta chain under discussion was sequenced for a study of CD8 T cells in Susac syndrome. TCR beta sequencing was performed on blood CD8+ and CD4+ T cells. This clonotype was seen a few times. The germline V and J ends were trimmed by 6 bases and 7 bases, with 12 bases remaining between them. The CDR3 is 13 amino acids. Reverse transcription of roughly 0.45 to 1 ug RNA was performed with random hexamers. The immunoSEQ assay covered 54 Vbeta and 13 Jbeta segments for CDR3. TCRdb ran MiXCR on the immunoSEQ multiplex PCR reads and lists one entry per CDR3 protein. The repertoire has about 210,000 distinct CDR3 sequences, nearly 97% of them found once; the top ten carry 0.085% to 0.095%.

This receptor was taken from a human donor with multiple sclerosis. Specimen: CD4+ T cells from PBMCs. The rearrangement uses TRBV12-3 or TRBV12-4 and TRBJ2-2; D possibly corresponds to TRBD2 (6 bases). The CDR3 nucleotides are TGTGCCAGCAGCCCGGGAGTTATCGGGGAGCTGTTTTTT. Amino acids: CASSPGVIGELFF.